One T cell receptor beta chain is described in this entry. Antigen unknown. TCRdb used MiXCR to reprocess the 5' RACE reads, holding one entry per CDR3 protein. Of hundreds of thousands of distinct CDR3 sequences listed, 20% to 30% are singletons. The sample is drawn from a study of T-cell memory formation after mild COVID-19. Looking at the study overall: TCR clusters were largely donor specific. Findings of the study overall: What remained unconfirmed was the SARS-CoV-2 specificity of second-wave clones peaking on day 37. CD4+ clones that contracted lay mainly in CM and EM; CD8+ ones lay in EMRA.

Germline V gives CDR1 SGHRS, CDR2 YFSETQ. The CDR3 totals 17 residues. V gave up 2 bases and J gave up 0 bases; unmatched junction bases: 9. The chain joins TRBV5-1 to TRBJ1-1; 8 bases align to TRBD1. Input material: PBMCs or a T cell subset sorted from them (not recorded which). The receptor was isolated from an adult woman who had mild COVID-19 (a few samples of this study predate the infection). Cell type and time point are not known. The CDR3 bases are TGCGCCAGCAGCTTCACCGTGACAGGGGCCTTGAACACTGAAGCTTTCTTT. It yields the protein CASSFTVTGALNTEAFF.